These 23 T cell receptor beta chains were all obtained from the same sample, sequenced in a study of cytomegalovirus exposure and HLA in healthy donors. The PCR had 60 Vbeta and 13 Jbeta primers. TCRdb's table, derived via immunoSEQ multiplex PCR, lists solely in-frame clones and lacks some. This sample has about 160,000 clones, with 80% found just once. The source material was PBMCs. These receptors all come from a woman in her 50s in good health and CMV-seronegative.

In its sample, this clone was seen once. The chain employs TRBV5-1 and TRBJ1-2, with 11 bases that match TRBD1. The CDR3 is 15 amino acids. Germline CDR1 and CDR2: SGHRS and YFSETQ. The V segment lost 4 bases and the J segment 4 bases; nucleotides outside the gene matches: 6. As DNA, the CDR3 is TGCGCCAGCAGCCAAGGACAGGGGGCCGGCTATGGCTACACCTTC. This encodes CASSQGQGAGYGYTF.

This clone was counted only a few times. CDR3 sequence: CASSEAAGGPNEQFF. CDR3 nucleotides: TGTGCCAGCAGTGAAGCAGCGGGGGGGCCCAATGAGCAGTTCTTC. V gene TRBV6-1 combines with J gene TRBJ2-1; TRBD2 aligns across 10 bases. The CDR3 is made up of 15 amino acids. CDR1 and CDR2 from the germline V gene are MNHNS and SASEGT. J was trimmed by 6 bases and V by 0 bases; bases with no gene match: 2.

The chain employs TRBV5-1 and TRBJ2-7; D ambiguous. The CDR3 spans 12 residues. Trimming took 3 bases from V and 4 from J, leaving 8 bases between them. Germline CDR1 reads SGHRS; CDR2 reads YFSETQ. Written as DNA, the CDR3 is TGCGCCAGCAGCTCCGTCGCGTACGAGCAGTACTTC. Protein product: CASSSVAYEQYF.

This sequence joins TRBV5-4 and TRBJ2-2, with 7 bases lining up with TRBD1. The V and J ends lost 4 bases and 6 bases, in that order; junction bases with no gene match: 9. The CDR3 covers 15 residues. The germline CDR1 and CDR2 sequences are SGHNT and YYREEE (reference sequence). The CDR3 spells CASSLPGQYSGELFF. CDR3 nucleotides: TGTGCCAGCAGCCTCCCGGGACAGTACTCCGGGGAGCTGTTTTTT. Using reference TRBV5-4 and TRBJ2-2 for the parts outside the CDR3, the full variable domain is ETGVTQSPTHLIKTRGQQVTLRCSSQSGHNTVSWYQQALGQGPQFIFQYYREEENGRGNFPPRFSGLQFPNYSSELNVNALELDDSALYLCASSLPGQYSGELFFGEGSRLTVL.

The chain couples TRBV27 to TRBJ2-1; TRBD2 matches at 7 bases. CDR1 is MNHEY and CDR2 is SMNVEV in the germline V gene (reference sequence). V shed 6 bases and J 8 bases; nucleotides not matched to a gene: 16. The CDR3 extends over 16 amino acids. Written as DNA, the CDR3 is TGTGCCAGCAGACGGCCGGGACCCATCCTAGCGGATGAGCAGTTCTTC. Translating gives CASRRPGPILADEQFF.

The chain employs TRBV6-6 and TRBJ1-1; D gene ambiguous. The V gene lost 3 bases and the J gene lost 2 bases, with 10 bases spanning the gap. The CDR3 has 14 amino acids. Germline values: CDR1 MNHNY, CDR2 SVGAGI (reference sequence). The CDR3 coding sequence is TGTGCCAGCAGTTATCATTCACAAAACACTGAAGCTTTCTTT. Residues: CASSYHSQNTEAFF.

V and J are TRBV11-3 and TRBJ2-1; 12 positions match TRBD2. The J segment lost 3 bases and the V segment lost 5 bases, leaving 5 bases of the junction unmatched. CDR1 and CDR2 from the germline V gene are SGHNT and YENEEA. CDR3 length: 16 amino acids. CDR3 sequence: CASSTRLAGVYNEQFF. The CDR3 DNA follows: TGTGCCAGCAGCACCCGACTAGCGGGAGTCTACAATGAGCAGTTCTTC.

This clone was recorded once. The chain carries TRBV28 and TRBJ2-7; D unclear. V gave up 5 bases and J gave up 1 base, with 9 bases separating them. Germline values: CDR1 MDHEN, CDR2 SYDVKM. This CDR3 spans 13 amino acids. The CDR3 here is CASSRLGSYEQYF. CDR3 in DNA: TGTGCCAGCAGTCGTCTAGGTTCCTACGAGCAGTACTTC.

The rearrangement uses TRBV18 and TRBJ1-1; TRBD1 matches 9 bases. CDR3 length: 16 residues. CDR1 and CDR2 from the germline V gene are KGHSH and LQKENI. J gave up 5 bases and V 0 bases, and 7 bases lay outside the gene matches. The CDR3 DNA reads as TGTGCCAGCTCACCACCGGTATCGACAGGGGGGACTGAAGCTTTCTTT. It is translated as CASSPPVSTGGTEAFF.

This sequence joins TRBV6-9 and TRBJ1-5; TRBD1 matches at 7 bases. This CDR3 is built from 17 residues. CDR1 and CDR2 from the germline V gene are MNHGY and SVAAGI. The CDR3 DNA reads TGTGCAATATCAGTTCTCCCCCCCGGACAGGCTTGTCAGCCCCAGCATTTT. This translates into CAISVLPPGQACQPQHF.

This sequence joins TRBV6-5 and TRBJ2-7, with 11 bases aligning to TRBD2. Germline V lookup: CDR1 MNHEY, CDR2 SVGAGI. This CDR3 has 15 amino acids. V lost 6 bases, J lost 2 bases, and 6 bases stayed unmatched. In DNA, the CDR3 is TGTGCCAGCAGCCTCGGGACTAGCGGTACCTACGAGCAGTACTTC. The encoded protein is CASSLGTSGTYEQYF.

The chain couples TRBV15 to TRBJ2-1; a possible D gene is TRBD2 (6 bases). The CDR3 is 19 amino acids. Germline V gene lookup returns CDR1 LNHNV and CDR2 YYDKDF (reference sequence). V was shortened by 0 bases and J by 3 bases, with 21 bases between the two germline ends. This CDR3 is CATSREGRRPRVLYNEQFF. The CDR3 region has the DNA TGTGCCACCAGCAGAGAGGGGAGGCGGCCCCGGGTCCTCTACAATGAGCAGTTCTTC.

The gene calls are TRBV6-5 and TRBJ1-2; possible D gene TRBD1, 6 bases. CDR1 and CDR2 from the germline V gene are MNHEY and SVGAGI. There are 14 residues in the CDR3. Between the trimmed V and J ends, which lost 4 bases and 8 bases, there was a span of 17 bases. The CDR3 sequence: CASSLRTAGSGYTF. CDR3 DNA sequence: TGTGCCAGCAGTTTGCGGACAGCCGGCAGCGGCTACACCTTC.

This chain joins TRBV28 and TRBJ2-1, with 14 bases matching TRBD2. This CDR3 contains 16 residues. Germline V gene data show CDR1 as MDHEN and CDR2 as SYDVKM. V dropped 3 bases and J dropped 5; count of bases not matched to a gene: 3. The CDR3 protein is CASSLLGLAGDNEQFF. CDR3 coding DNA: TGTGCCAGCAGTTTGTTGGGACTAGCGGGAGACAATGAGCAGTTCTTC.

On this clone: Other DNA sequences in this specimen translate into the identical CDR3. The genes are TRBV5-1 and TRBJ2-1, with 8 bases fitting TRBD1. Germline-derived CDR1 and CDR2 are SGHRS and YFSETQ. The CDR3 is 14 amino acids. V lost 0 bases to trimming and J lost 6 bases; unmatched junction nucleotides: 2. DNA for the CDR3: TGCGCCAGCAGCTTGGGGGGACAGGTCAATGAGCAGTTCTTC. Protein: CASSLGGQVNEQFF. The full variable domain, with the rest looked up from reference TRBV5-1 and TRBJ2-1, is KAGVTQTPRYLIKTRGQQVTLSCSPISGHRSVSWYQQTPGQGLQFLFEYFSETQRNKGNFPGRFSGRQFSNSRSEMNVSTLELGDSALYLCASSLGGQVNEQFFGPGTRLTVL.

The table lists this clone with a count of one. J is TRBJ1-2 and V is TRBV6-4; weak D call: TRBD1 (6 bases). CDR3 size: 17 residues. The V and J ends lost 0 bases and 4 bases respectively, with 18 bases between them. Germline CDR1 reads MRHNA; CDR2 reads SNTAGT. CDR3 sequence (DNA): TGTGCCAGCAGTGACTCGGGCAGGGGCCAAGCCTCCTATGGCTACACCTTC. Its translation is CASSDSGRGQASYGYTF.

The V gene is TRBV5-6, the J gene TRBJ1-1; TRBD1 matches 9 bases. The CDR3 extends over 14 amino acids. The ends lost 1 base at V and 3 bases at J; junction bases unmatched: 1. CDR1 and CDR2 (germline): SGHDT, YYEEEE. CDR3 DNA: TGTGCCAGCAGCTTGAGGACAGGGGACACTGAAGCTTTCTTT. Protein: CASSLRTGDTEAFF.

This chain connects TRBV2 to TRBJ2-5, with D possibly being TRBD1 (6 bases). Trimming cost V 0 bases and J 5 bases, with 16 bases left between them. The germline V gene encodes CDR1 SNHLY and CDR2 FYNNEI. The CDR3 spans 16 residues. This chain's CDR3 is CASSEAGALGSETQYF. The DNA for the CDR3 is TGTGCCAGCAGTGAAGCGGGGGCCTTAGGGTCCGAGACCCAGTACTTC.

This chain joins TRBV7-3 and TRBJ2-3; TRBD1 matches 10 bases. The CDR3 spans 18 residues. Germline-derived CDR1 and CDR2 are SGHTA and FQGTGA. V lost 0 bases to trimming and J lost 2 bases; unmatched junction nucleotides: 8. The CDR3 protein is CASSLTGQGRHFTDTQYF. The CDR3 bases are TGTGCCAGCAGCTTAACGGGACAGGGGAGACACTTCACAGATACGCAGTATTTT.

The J gene is TRBJ2-7, the V gene TRBV10-3; 10 bases line up with TRBD1. Germline CDR1 and CDR2: ENHRY and SYGVKD. The trim removed 6 bases at V and 4 bases at J, leaving 18 bases unmatched. The CDR3 loop spans 18 amino acids. The CDR3 is CAIRKRTYGTGERYEQYF. The CDR3 DNA sequence: TGTGCCATCAGGAAACGTACCTACGGGACAGGGGAGAGGTACGAGCAGTACTTC.

The chain uses TRBV28 and TRBJ1-1; 11 bases are a match to TRBD1. The germline V gene encodes CDR1 MDHEN and CDR2 SYDVKM. CDR3 length equals 14 residues. Trimming at V came to 8 bases and at J to 6 bases, leaving 8 bases not matched to a gene. The CDR3 protein is CASSRTGGLPEAFF. The CDR3 coding sequence is TGTGCCAGCTCCCGGACAGGGGGCTTACCTGAAGCTTTCTTT.

CDR3 protein: CASSPTGMNTEAFF. The CDR3 DNA reads TGTGCCAGCAGCCCGACAGGGATGAACACTGAAGCTTTCTTT. The rearrangement uses TRBV5-5 and TRBJ1-1; TRBD1 matches 7 bases. This CDR3 contains 14 residues. V lost 4 bases and J lost 0; bases outside the gene matches: 3. Germline V gives CDR1 SGHKS, CDR2 YYEKEE (reference sequence).

This clone has just a few counts. The CDR3 here is CASSFDREGYGYTF. As DNA, the CDR3 is TGTGCCAGCAGTTTTGACCGAGAGGGCTATGGCTACACCTTC. This chain connects TRBV6-5 to TRBJ1-2; D is undetermined. The CDR3 is made up of 14 amino acids. V was shortened by 4 bases and J by 4 bases, with 13 bases between the two germline ends. Germline V lookup: CDR1 MNHEY, CDR2 SVGAGI.